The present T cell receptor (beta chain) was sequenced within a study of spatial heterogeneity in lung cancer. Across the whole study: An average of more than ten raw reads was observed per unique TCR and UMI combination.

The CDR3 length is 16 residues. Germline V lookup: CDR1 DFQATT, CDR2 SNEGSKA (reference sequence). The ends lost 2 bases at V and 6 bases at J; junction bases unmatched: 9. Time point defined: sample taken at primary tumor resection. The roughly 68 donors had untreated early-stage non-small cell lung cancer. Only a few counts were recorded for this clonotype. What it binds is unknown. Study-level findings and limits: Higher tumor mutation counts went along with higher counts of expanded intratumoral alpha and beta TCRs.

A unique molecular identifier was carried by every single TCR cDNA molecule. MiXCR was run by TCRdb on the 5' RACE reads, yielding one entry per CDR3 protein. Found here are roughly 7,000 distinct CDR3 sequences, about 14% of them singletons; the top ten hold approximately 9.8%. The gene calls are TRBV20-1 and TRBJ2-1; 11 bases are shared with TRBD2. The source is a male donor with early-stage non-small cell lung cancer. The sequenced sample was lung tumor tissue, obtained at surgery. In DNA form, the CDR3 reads TGCAGTGCTAGAACCCTAGCGGGGGGTTCAAGCAATGAGCAGTTCTTC. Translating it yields CSARTLAGGSSNEQFF.